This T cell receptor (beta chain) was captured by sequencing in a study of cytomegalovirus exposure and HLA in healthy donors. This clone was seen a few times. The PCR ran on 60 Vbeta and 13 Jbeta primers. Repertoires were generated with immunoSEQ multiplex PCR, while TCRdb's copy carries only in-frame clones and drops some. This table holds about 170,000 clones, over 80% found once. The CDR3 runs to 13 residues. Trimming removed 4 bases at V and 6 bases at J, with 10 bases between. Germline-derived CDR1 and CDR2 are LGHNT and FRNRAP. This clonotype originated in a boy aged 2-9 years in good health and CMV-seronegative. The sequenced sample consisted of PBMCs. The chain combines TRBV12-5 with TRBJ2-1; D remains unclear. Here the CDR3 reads CASGSHPGNEQFF. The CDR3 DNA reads TGTGCTAGTGGTTCTCACCCAGGCAATGAGCAGTTCTTC.